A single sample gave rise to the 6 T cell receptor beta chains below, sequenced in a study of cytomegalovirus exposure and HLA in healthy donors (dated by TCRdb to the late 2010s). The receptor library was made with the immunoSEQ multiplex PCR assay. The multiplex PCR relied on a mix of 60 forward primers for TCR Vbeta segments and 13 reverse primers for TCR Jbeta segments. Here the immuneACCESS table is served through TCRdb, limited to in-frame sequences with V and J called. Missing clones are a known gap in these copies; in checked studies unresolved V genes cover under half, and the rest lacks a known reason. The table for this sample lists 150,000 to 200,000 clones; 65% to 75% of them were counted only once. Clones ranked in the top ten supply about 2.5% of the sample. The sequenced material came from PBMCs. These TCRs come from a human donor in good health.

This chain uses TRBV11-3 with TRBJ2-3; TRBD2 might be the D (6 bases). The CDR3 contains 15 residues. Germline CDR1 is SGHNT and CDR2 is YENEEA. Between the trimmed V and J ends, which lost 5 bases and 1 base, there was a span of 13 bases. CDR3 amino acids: CASSRGSGGTDTQYF. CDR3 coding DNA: TGTGCCAGCAGCAGAGGATCGGGGGGCACAGATACGCAGTATTTT.

The CDR3 region is CASSPGTEETQYF. As DNA, the CDR3 is TGTGCCAGCAGCCCCGGGACAGAAGAGACCCAGTACTTC. The chain employs TRBV6-5 and TRBJ2-5; TRBD1 aligns across 7 bases. From germline, CDR1 is MNHEY and CDR2 SVGAGI. This CDR3 has 13 residues. Germline trimming cut 6 bases from V and 3 bases from J; bases unmatched to any gene: 4.

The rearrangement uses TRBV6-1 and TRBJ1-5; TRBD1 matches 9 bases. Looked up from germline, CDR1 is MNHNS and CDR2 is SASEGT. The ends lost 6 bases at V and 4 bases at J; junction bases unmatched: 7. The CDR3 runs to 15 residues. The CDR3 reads CASSKGTGRNQPQHF. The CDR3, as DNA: TGTGCCAGCAGCAAAGGGACAGGGAGGAATCAGCCCCAGCATTTT.

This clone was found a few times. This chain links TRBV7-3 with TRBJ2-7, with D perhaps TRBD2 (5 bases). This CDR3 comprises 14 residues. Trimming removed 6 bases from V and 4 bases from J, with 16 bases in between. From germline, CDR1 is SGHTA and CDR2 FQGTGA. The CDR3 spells CASSSDRGRYEQYF. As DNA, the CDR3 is TGTGCCAGCAGTTCGGACCGGGGTCGGTACGAGCAGTACTTC. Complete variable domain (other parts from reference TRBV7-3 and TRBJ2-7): GAGVSQTPSNKVTEKGKYVELRCDPISGHTALYWYRQSLGQGPEFLIYFQGTGAADDSGLPNDRFFAVRPEGSVSTLKIQRTERGDSAVYLCASSSDRGRYEQYFGPGTRLTVT.

CDR3 nucleotide sequence: TGTGCCTGGACGGACAGTCTTAATGAAAAACTGTTTTTT. Its protein product is CAWTDSLNEKLFF. The chain is built from TRBV30 and TRBJ1-4; a weak D match, TRBD1 (6 bases). In germline, CDR1 is GTSNPN, CDR2 SVGIG (reference sequence). This CDR3 has 13 amino acids. Deletions cut 4 bases from V and 4 bases from J, with 10 bases between.

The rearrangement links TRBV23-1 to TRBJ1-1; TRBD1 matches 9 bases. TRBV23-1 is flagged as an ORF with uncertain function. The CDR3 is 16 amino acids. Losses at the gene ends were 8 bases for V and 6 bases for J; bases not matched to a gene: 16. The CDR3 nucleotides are TGCGCCAGCCGCGTTCCCGATTACCGGGACAGGGCTGAAGCTTTCTTT. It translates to CASRVPDYRDRAEAFF.